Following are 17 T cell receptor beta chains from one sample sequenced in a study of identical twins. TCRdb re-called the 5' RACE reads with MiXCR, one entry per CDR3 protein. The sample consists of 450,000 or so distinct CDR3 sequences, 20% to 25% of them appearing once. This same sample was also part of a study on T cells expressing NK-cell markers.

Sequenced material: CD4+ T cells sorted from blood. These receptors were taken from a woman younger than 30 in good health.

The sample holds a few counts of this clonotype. The CDR3 DNA sequence: TGTGCCAGCAGCCGAACGGGGGGTTACCAAGAGACCCAGTACTTC. It codes for CASSRTGGYQETQYF. This rearrangement joins TRBV7-2 to TRBJ2-5; 7 nucleotides agree with TRBD2. After removal of 5 bases from V and 0 bases from J, the junction contained 6 bases not matched to a gene. In germline, CDR1 is SGHTA, CDR2 FQGNSA. CDR3 size: 15 residues.

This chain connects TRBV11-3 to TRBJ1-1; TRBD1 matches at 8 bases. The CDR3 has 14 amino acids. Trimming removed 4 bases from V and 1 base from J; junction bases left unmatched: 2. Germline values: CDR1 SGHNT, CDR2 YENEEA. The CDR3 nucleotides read TGTGCCAGCAGCTGGGGGACAGGGAACACTGAAGCTTTCTTT. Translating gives CASSWGTGNTEAFF.

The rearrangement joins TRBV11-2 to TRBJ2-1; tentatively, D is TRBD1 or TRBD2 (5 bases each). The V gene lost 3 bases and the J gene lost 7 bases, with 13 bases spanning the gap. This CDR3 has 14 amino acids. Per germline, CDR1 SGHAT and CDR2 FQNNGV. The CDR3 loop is CASSFHVGPNEQFF. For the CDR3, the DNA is TGTGCCAGCAGCTTTCATGTGGGACCGAATGAGCAGTTCTTC. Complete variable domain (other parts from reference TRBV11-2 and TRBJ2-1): EAGVAQSPRYKIIEKRQSVAFWCNPISGHATLYWYQQILGQGPKLLIQFQNNGVVDDSQLPKDRFSAERLKGVDSTLKIQPAKLEDSAVYLCASSFHVGPNEQFFGPGTRLTVL.

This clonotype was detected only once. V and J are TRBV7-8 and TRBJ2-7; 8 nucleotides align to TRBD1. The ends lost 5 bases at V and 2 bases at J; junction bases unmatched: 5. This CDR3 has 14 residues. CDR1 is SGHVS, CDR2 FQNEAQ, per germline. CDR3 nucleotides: TGTGCCAGCAGCAAAGACAGGGGCCCCTACGAGCAGTACTTC. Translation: CASSKDRGPYEQYF.

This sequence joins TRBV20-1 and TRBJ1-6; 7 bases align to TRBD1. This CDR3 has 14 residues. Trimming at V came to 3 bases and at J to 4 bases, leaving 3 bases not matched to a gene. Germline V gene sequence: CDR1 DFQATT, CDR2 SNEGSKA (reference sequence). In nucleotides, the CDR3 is TGCAGTGCTAGCCCGGGACAGTATAATTCACCCCTCCACTTT. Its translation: CSASPGQYNSPLHF.

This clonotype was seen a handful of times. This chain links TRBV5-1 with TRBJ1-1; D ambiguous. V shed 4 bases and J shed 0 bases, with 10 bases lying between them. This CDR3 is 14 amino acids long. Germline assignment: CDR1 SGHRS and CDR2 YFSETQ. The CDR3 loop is CASSQSGLNTEAFF. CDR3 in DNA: TGCGCCAGCAGCCAAAGTGGCCTGAACACTGAAGCTTTCTTT.

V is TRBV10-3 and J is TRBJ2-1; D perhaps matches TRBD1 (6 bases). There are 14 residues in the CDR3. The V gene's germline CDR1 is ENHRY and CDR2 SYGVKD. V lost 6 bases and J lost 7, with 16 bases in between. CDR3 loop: CAISPTGTTNEQFF. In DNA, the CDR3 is TGTGCCATCAGCCCGACCGGGACAACGAATGAGCAGTTCTTC.

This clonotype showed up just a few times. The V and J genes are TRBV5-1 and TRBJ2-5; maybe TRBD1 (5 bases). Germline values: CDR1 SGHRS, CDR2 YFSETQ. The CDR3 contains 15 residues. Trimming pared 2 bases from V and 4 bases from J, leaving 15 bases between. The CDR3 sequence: CASSFHHPQGETQYF. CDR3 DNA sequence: TGCGCCAGCAGCTTCCACCACCCTCAGGGAGAGACCCAGTACTTC.

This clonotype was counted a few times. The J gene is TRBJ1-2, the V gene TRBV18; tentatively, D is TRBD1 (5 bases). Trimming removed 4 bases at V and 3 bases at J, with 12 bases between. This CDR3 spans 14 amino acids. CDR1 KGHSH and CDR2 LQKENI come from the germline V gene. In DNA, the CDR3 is TGTGCCAGCTCACTTCAAGGGACGGACTATGGCTACACCTTC. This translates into CASSLQGTDYGYTF.

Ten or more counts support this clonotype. DNA for the CDR3: TGCGCCAGCAGCCCGGGCATGGGCAACATTCAGTACTTC. Translated: CASSPGMGNIQYF. The chain uses TRBV5-1 and TRBJ2-4; D is undetermined. Germline loops: CDR1 SGHRS, CDR2 YFSETQ. Deletions cut 4 bases from V and 7 bases from J, with 12 bases between. The CDR3 is made up of 13 amino acids.

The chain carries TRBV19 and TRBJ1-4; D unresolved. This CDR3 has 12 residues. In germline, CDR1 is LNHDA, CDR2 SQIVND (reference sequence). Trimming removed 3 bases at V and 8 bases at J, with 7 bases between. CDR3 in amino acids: CASSIGIEKLFF. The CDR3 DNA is TGTGCCAGTAGTATTGGGATAGAAAAACTGTTTTTT.

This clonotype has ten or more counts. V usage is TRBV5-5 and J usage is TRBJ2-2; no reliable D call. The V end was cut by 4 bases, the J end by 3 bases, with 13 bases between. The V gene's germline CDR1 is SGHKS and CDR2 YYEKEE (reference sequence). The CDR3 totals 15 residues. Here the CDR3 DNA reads TGTGCCAGCAGCGCACTCCTGGCCGACACCGGGGAGCTGTTTTTT. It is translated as CASSALLADTGELFF.

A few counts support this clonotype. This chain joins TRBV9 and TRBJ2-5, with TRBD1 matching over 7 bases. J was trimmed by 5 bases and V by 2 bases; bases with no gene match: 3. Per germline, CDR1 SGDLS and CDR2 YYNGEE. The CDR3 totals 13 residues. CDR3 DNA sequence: TGTGCCAGCAGCGTTAACAGGGGTGAGACCCAGTACTTC. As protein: CASSVNRGETQYF.

CDR3 sequence reads: CASSLVPDGNTGELFF. CDR3 sequence (DNA): TGCGCCAGCAGCTTGGTCCCCGACGGGAACACCGGGGAGCTGTTTTTT. The chain couples TRBV5-1 to TRBJ2-2; no clear D. Between the trimmed V and J ends, which lost 0 bases and 1 base, there was a span of 10 bases. CDR1 SGHRS and CDR2 YFSETQ come from the germline V gene. The CDR3 contains 16 residues.

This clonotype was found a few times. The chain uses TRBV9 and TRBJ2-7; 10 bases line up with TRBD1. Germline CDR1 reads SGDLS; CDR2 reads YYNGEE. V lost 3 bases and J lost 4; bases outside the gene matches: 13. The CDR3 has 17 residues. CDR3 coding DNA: TGTGCCAGCAGCGGGGGCAAAGGGGACAGGGGTCGGTACGAGCAGTACTTC. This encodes CASSGGKGDRGRYEQYF.

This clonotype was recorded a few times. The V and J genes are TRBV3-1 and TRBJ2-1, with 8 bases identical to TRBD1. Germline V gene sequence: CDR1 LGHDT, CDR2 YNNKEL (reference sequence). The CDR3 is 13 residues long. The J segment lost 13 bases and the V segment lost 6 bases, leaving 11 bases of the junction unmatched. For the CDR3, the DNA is TGTGCCAGCAGGCGTTCTACAGGGGGAATACAGTTCTTC. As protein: CASRRSTGGIQFF.

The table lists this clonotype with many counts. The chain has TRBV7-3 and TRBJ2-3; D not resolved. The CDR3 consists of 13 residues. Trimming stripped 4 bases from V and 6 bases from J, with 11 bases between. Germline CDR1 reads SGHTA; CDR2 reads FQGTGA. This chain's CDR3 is CASSSKPSDTQYF. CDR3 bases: TGTGCCAGCAGCTCAAAACCTAGTGATACGCAGTATTTT. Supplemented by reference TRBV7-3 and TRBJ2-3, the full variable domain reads GAGVSQTPSNKVTEKGKYVELRCDPISGHTALYWYRQSLGQGPEFLIYFQGTGAADDSGLPNDRFFAVRPEGSVSTLKIQRTERGDSAVYLCASSSKPSDTQYFGPGTRLTVL.